This T cell receptor (beta chain) was recorded in a study of shared clonotypes between healthy human individuals. Study summary: A couple of female and three male donors aged 18 to 49 were enrolled. Overall study results and limits: Among a few donors, roughly 5.4% of naive CD4 clonotypes were found in common.

Repertoires were generated with immunoSEQ multiplex PCR, while TCRdb's copy carries only in-frame clones and drops some. This table holds some 2,000,000 clones, about 95% found once. Notes on this clone: Its antigen is as yet unknown.

Terminally differentiated effector memory CD45RA+ cells were excluded from the naive CD8 cells, which were CD45RO-negative and positively selected for CCR7. V lost 1 base, J lost 5 bases, and 14 bases lay in between. Germline V lookup: CDR1 SEHNR, CDR2 FQNEAQ (reference sequence). The CDR3 sequence is 15 residues long. The sample was naive CD8+ T cells sorted from blood. The chain combines TRBV7-9 with TRBJ1-1; possibly TRBD1 for D (5 bases). This TCR was recovered from a man between 18 and 29 years old in good health. As DNA, the CDR3 is TGTGCCAGCAGCTTAGTTCCCGGGGACGGGACTGAAGCTTTCTTT. Translating it yields CASSLVPGDGTEAFF.